This T cell receptor beta chain was retrieved from a study of blood T cell repertoires in COVID-19. Study-wide background: Italy, Spain and the United States were the sources of the convalescent and acute COVID-19 samples. T cells, B-cell-depleted T cells, or PBMCs provided the cDNA or gDNA that served as material.

Per the study methods: The authors estimated nucleated cell counts from reference gene primer amplification. Sequencing was performed with immunoSEQ multiplex PCR; in TCRdb, only in-frame clones are kept and a portion is missing. V and J calls and clone size are copied from that table; D and trimming were computed from the DNA. The profile shows 140,000 or so clones, about 80% of them singletons. CDR1 is SGHRS, CDR2 YFSETQ, per germline. Trimming pared 4 bases from V and 5 bases from J, leaving 13 bases between. CDR3 length: 14 residues. J is TRBJ2-1 and V is TRBV5-1; possibly TRBD2 for D (5 bases). The TCR was taken from a human donor in a cohort sampled during active COVID-19. Material: peripheral blood. The CDR3 here is CASSANTRDNEQFF. The CDR3 nucleotides are TGCGCCAGCAGCGCCAACACTAGGGACAATGAGCAGTTCTTC.